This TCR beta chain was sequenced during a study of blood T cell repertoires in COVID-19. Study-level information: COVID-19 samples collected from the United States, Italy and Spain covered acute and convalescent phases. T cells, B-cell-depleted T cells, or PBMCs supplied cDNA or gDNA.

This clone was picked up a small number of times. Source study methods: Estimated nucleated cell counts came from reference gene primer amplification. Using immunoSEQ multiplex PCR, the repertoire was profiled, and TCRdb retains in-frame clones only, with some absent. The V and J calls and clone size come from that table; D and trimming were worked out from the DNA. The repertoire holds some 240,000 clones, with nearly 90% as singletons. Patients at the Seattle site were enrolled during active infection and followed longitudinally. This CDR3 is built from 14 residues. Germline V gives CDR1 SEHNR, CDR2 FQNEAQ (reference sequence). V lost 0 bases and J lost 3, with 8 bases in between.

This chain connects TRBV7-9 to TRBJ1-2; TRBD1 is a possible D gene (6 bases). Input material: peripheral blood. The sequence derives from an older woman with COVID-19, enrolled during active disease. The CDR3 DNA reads TGTGCCAGCAGCTTAGCAGGGGGTGACTATGGCTACACCTTC. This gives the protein CASSLAGGDYGYTF.